This TCR beta chain was sequenced for a study of shared clonotypes between healthy human individuals. Across the study: A few men and a couple of women, aged 18 to 49, were donors.

Germline CDR1 and CDR2: WNHNN and SYGVQD (reference sequence). J gave up 6 bases and V 6 bases, and 4 bases lay outside the gene matches. The CDR3 covers 13 residues. About this clone itself: Its antigen is not known.

Overall study results and limits: Donor clonotype sharing was expected to depend on sequencing depth. It was observed that about 5% of naive CD4 clonotypes were shared across a few donors.

The assay was run at deep level. Here immunoSEQ multiplex PCR was the method, and the copy in TCRdb shows in-frame clones only, minus some. The data show some 2,000,000 clones, roughly 94% seen once. The sequenced material came from naive CD4+ T cells sorted from blood. This sample's subset: CD45RA+ positively selected. The sequence was collected from a man aged 18 to 29 in good health. This rearrangement joins TRBV10-1 to TRBJ2-2; 7 bases fit TRBD2. CDR3 in DNA: TGCGCCAGCAGGGCTACTAGCGCCGGGGAGCTGTTTTTT. Protein product: CASRATSAGELFF.